Reported below is one TCR beta chain. The antigen remains unidentified. The read terminates 3 residues ahead of where the CDR3 ends, so the germline J gene completes it. Each participant carried one incident cervical HPV16 infection only. Average input was 1200 ng genomic DNA for immunoSEQ TCR beta CDR3 amplification. Clones were read by immunoSEQ multiplex PCR, and TCRdb kept only the in-frame ones, dropping some. Found here are 20,000 to 25,000 clones; the top ten clones hold approximately 6%. This record belongs to a study of T cells in women clearing cervical HPV infection. About the research overall: Case blood drawn at lesion detection; control blood after infection cleared.

Study results and limitations: Timing of associations relative to infection is unclear; T-cell subsets were not isolated.

The CDR3 is made up of 17 amino acids. The ends lost 6 bases at V and 3 bases at J; junction bases unmatched: 9. This clonotype originated in a woman between 18 and 70 years old with a cervical HPV16 infection that either progressed to CIN3+ or cleared (not recorded which). The V call is TRBV12-3 or TRBV12-4, the J call TRBJ2-5; 14 nucleotides align to TRBD2. Sequencing was carried out using blood buffy coat. The sequenced CDR3 bases are TGTGCCAGCAGGACTACCTCGGGACTAGCGGGAGAAGAGACC. Its protein product is CASRTTSGLAGEET. The full CDR3 reads CASRTTSGLAGEETQYF.